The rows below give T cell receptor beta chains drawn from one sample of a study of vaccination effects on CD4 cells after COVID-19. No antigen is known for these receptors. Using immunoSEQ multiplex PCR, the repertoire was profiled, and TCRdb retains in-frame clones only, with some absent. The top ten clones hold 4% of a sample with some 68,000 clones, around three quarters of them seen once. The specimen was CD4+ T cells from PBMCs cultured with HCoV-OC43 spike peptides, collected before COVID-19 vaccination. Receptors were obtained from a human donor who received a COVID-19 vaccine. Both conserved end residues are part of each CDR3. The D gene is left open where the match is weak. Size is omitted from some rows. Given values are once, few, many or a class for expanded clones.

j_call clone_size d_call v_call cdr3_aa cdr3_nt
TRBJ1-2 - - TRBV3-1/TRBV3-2 CASSHLLRGENGYTF TGTGCCAGCAGCCACCTCCTGAGAGGAGAAAATGGCTACACCTTC
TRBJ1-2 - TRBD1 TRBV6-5 CASRTGNYGYTF TGTGCCAGCCGGACAGGGAACTATGGCTACACCTTC
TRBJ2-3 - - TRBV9 CASSVEQEWRTDTQYF TGTGCCAGCAGCGTAGAGCAGGAATGGCGCACAGATACGCAGTATTTT
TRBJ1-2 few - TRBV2 CASSYDRNYGYTF TGTGCCAGCAGTTACGACAGAAACTATGGCTACACCTTC
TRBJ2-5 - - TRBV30 CAWSVAQETQYF TGTGCCTGGAGTGTTGCACAAGAGACCCAGTACTTC
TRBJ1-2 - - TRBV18 CASSPSDSPGGYTF TGTGCCAGCTCACCATCGGACAGCCCGGGGGGCTACACCTTC
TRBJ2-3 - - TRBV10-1 CASGGRSRGGTDTQYF TGCGCCAGCGGCGGAAGGTCGAGGGGGGGCACAGATACGCAGTATTTT
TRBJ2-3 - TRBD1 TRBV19 CASSIRDRGSDTQYF TGTGCCAGTAGTATTCGTGACAGGGGTTCAGATACGCAGTATTTT
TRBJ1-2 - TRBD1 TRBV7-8 CASSAGTDYGYTF TGTGCCAGCAGCGCCGGGACAGACTATGGCTACACCTTC
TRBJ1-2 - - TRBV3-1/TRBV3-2 CASSQGPGNYGYTF TGTGCCAGCAGCCAAGGGCCTGGAAACTATGGCTACACCTTC
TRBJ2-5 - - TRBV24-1 CATSDGTPQETQYF TGTGCCACCAGTGATGGGACCCCACAAGAGACCCAGTACTTC
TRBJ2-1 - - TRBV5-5 CASSPRQFEQFF TGTGCCAGCAGCCCCCGACAGTTCGAGCAGTTCTTC
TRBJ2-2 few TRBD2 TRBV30 CAWRTSGGFTGELFF TGTGCCTGGAGAACTAGCGGGGGGTTCACCGGGGAGCTGTTTTTT
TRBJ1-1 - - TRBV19 CASSIGWKGVDTEAFF TGTGCCAGTAGTATAGGGTGGAAGGGGGTCGATACTGAAGCTTTCTTT
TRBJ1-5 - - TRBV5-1 CASSYSSGPNQPQHF TGCGCCAGCAGCTACTCTTCAGGACCCAATCAGCCCCAGCATTTT
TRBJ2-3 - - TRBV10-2 CASSNFQGVDTQYF TGCGCCAGCAGTAACTTTCAGGGCGTAGATACGCAGTATTTT
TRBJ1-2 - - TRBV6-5 CASSYSKTAYGYTF TGTGCCAGCAGTTACTCGAAGACGGCCTATGGCTACACCTTC
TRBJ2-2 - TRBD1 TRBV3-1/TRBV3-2 CASTQGAGSGELFF TGTGCCAGCACCCAGGGGGCTGGGAGCGGGGAGCTGTTTTTT
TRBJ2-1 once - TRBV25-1 CASSEFGSYNEQFF TGTGCCAGCAGTGAATTTGGCAGCTACAATGAGCAGTTCTTC
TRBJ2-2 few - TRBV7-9 CASRGTGELFF TGTGCCAGCAGGGGAACCGGGGAGCTGTTTTTT
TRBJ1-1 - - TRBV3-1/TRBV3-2 CASSQVVNTEAFF TGTGCCAGCAGCCAAGTGGTGAACACTGAAGCTTTCTTT
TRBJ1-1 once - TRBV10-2 CASSDRNTEAFF TGCGCCAGCAGTGACAGAAACACTGAAGCTTTCTTT
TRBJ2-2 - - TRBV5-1 CASSLVLDYGGELFF TGCGCCAGCAGCTTGGTTCTAGATTATGGCGGGGAGCTGTTTTTT
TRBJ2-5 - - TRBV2 CASSETGPLGQETQYF TGTGCCAGCAGTGAGACCGGGCCCCTCGGCCAAGAGACCCAGTACTTC